Listed here is a single TCR beta chain. The authors prepared the TCRbeta library with unique molecular identifiers. TCRdb re-called the PCR reads with MiXCR, one entry per CDR3 protein. The table records 400,000 to 500,000 distinct CDR3 sequences, roughly a tenth of them present only once. The sample originates from a study of T-cell reconstitution after alpha-beta-depleted transplantation in children. V dropped 2 bases and J dropped 4 bases, with 11 bases sitting between them. CDR3 length: 13 amino acids. Germline loops: CDR1 GTSNPN, CDR2 SVGIG (reference sequence). The receptor's source is a human donor who donated a stem cell graft to a child with acute myeloid leukemia. V usage is TRBV30 and J usage is TRBJ1-2; D not certain. Sequenced material: PBMCs from the stem cell graft donor, taken from the stem cell graft. The CDR3 is CAWSLGSGYGYTF. The CDR3 DNA reads as TGTGCCTGGAGTCTAGGGTCGGGCTATGGCTACACCTTC.